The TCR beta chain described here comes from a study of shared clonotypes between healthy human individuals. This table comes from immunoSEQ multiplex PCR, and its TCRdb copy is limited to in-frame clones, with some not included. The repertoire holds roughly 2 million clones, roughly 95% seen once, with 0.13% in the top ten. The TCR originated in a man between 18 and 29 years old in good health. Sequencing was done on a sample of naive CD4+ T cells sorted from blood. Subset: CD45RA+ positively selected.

The CDR3 region has the DNA TGTGCCATCAGTGGAATCGACAGATCCTATGGCTACACCTTC. It is translated as CAISGIDRSYGYTF. This chain joins TRBV10-3 and TRBJ1-2; maybe TRBD1 (5 bases). This CDR3 is built from 14 residues. Germline CDR1 and CDR2: ENHRY and SYGVKD. Trimming removed 4 bases at V and 4 bases at J, with 13 bases between.